This entry lists 26 T cell receptor beta chains sequenced from one sample in a study of vaccination and CD4 T cells after COVID-19. CD4+ T cells that had been cultured provided DNA sequenced with the Oncomine TCR Beta short-read assay. A single record per CDR3 protein comes from TCRdb applying MiXCR to the PCR reads. The table includes approximately 22,000 distinct CDR3 sequences, about 30% detected once. Noted time point: late sampling 161 to 241 days after vaccination in a few convalescent patients. This sample's treatment: roughly 11-day PBMC culture with coronavirus spike peptide pools or control peptides (ViraFEST assay). Their specific antigens are unknown. Sequenced material: CD4+ T cells from blood, cultured in vitro, taken about 7 months after SARS-CoV-2 vaccination. The receptors derive from a human donor who had recovered from COVID-19.

In this sample, this clonotype turned up a few times. The chain uses TRBV6-2 or TRBV6-3 and TRBJ1-6; the D gene is possibly TRBD1 (5 bases). This CDR3 contains 13 residues. Germline values: CDR1 MNHEY, CDR2 SVGEGT. V was clipped by 7 bases and J by 6 bases, with 10 bases between them. The CDR3 DNA is TGTGCCAGCACCTACGGGACTAATTCACCCCTCCACTTT. This codes for CASTYGTNSPLHF.

This clonotype was counted between two and nine times. The chain joins TRBV20-1 to TRBJ1-5, with D unresolved. V was shortened by 6 bases and J by 0 bases, with 21 bases between the two germline ends. Germline CDR1 is DFQATT and CDR2 is SNEGSKA (reference sequence). CDR3 length: 17 amino acids. The CDR3: CSAQRASAKYSNQPQHF. CDR3 nucleotide sequence: TGCAGTGCCCAAAGGGCGTCAGCGAAATATAGCAATCAGCCCCAGCATTTT.

V gene TRBV20-1 combines with J gene TRBJ2-3; no reliable D call. There are 13 residues in the CDR3. Trimming shortened V by 1 base and J by 5 bases, and 10 bases separated the two germline ends. CDR1 and CDR2 from the germline V gene are DFQATT and SNEGSKA (reference sequence). The DNA of the CDR3 is TGCAGTGCTAGAGGGCGTTTTGGAGATACGCAGTATTTT. Translated: CSARGRFGDTQYF.

This sequence joins TRBV20-1 and TRBJ1-5; no clear D. V lost 3 bases and J lost 0, with 18 bases in between. The CDR3 consists of 17 residues. Germline loops: CDR1 DFQATT, CDR2 SNEGSKA (reference sequence). Written as DNA, the CDR3 is TGCAGTGCTAGCCTTCCTGGGCAGGCTTATAGCAATCAGCCCCAGCATTTT. Translating it yields CSASLPGQAYSNQPQHF.

The chain uses TRBV19 and TRBJ1-1, with TRBD1 matching over 7 bases. The V segment lost 5 bases and the J segment 5 bases; nucleotides outside the gene matches: 8. The germline CDR1 and CDR2 sequences are LNHDA and SQIVND (reference sequence). The CDR3 contains 14 residues. The CDR3 spells CASSPRGWMTEAFF. The CDR3 DNA reads as TGTGCCAGTAGTCCCAGGGGGTGGATGACTGAAGCTTTCTTT.

This clonotype has just a few counts. The rearrangement joins TRBV20-1 to TRBJ2-3; 7 bases align to TRBD1. This CDR3 region has 13 residues. Germline CDR1 is DFQATT and CDR2 is SNEGSKA (reference sequence). Trimming cost V 8 bases and J 2 bases; bases outside gene matches: 7. The CDR3 DNA reads TGCAGTCCCCGGGACAGCCTCACAGATACGCAGTATTTT. This codes for CSPRDSLTDTQYF.

V usage is TRBV19 and J usage is TRBJ1-1; weak D call: TRBD1 (5 bases). CDR1 and CDR2 from the germline V gene are LNHDA and SQIVND (reference sequence). V shed 4 bases and J shed 4 bases, with 16 bases lying between them. This CDR3 has 15 residues. CDR3 sequence: CASSRGSGVGTEAFF. As DNA, the CDR3 is TGTGCCAGTAGTAGGGGGAGCGGGGTTGGCACTGAAGCTTTCTTT.

The V and J genes are TRBV7-8 and TRBJ2-1; D unresolved. The CDR3 covers 14 residues. Germline lookup yields CDR1 SGHVS and CDR2 FQNEAQ. Trimming removed 1 base at V and 6 bases at J, with 10 bases between. The CDR3 coding sequence is TGTGCCAGCAGCTTAGAATCCCGGGTCAATGAGCAGTTCTTC. This gives the protein CASSLESRVNEQFF.

In this sample, this clonotype turned up a few times. The CDR3 nucleotides are TGCAGTAGCCGGGGTTTGTACAATGAGCAGTTCTTC. Amino acid sequence: CSSRGLYNEQFF. The rearrangement joins TRBV20-1 to TRBJ2-1; possible D gene TRBD2, 5 bases. CDR1 and CDR2 (germline): DFQATT, SNEGSKA (reference sequence). CDR3 length: 12 amino acids. V lost 8 bases, J lost 4 bases, and 12 bases lay in between.

This clonotype appeared a few times. This rearrangement joins TRBV4-1 to TRBJ1-1; 10 bases are a match to TRBD1. Per germline, CDR1 MGHRA and CDR2 YSYEKL. V was clipped by 0 bases and J by 5 bases; unmatched bases: 12. The CDR3 has 18 amino acids. DNA for the CDR3: TGCGCCAGCAGCCAAGACAGGTTTCGCGGGACAGGGGAAACTGAAGCTTTCTTT. Encoded protein: CASSQDRFRGTGETEAFF.

This clonotype came up a few times. The gene calls are TRBV20-1 and TRBJ1-1, with D possibly TRBD1 on 6 matching bases. The CDR3 consists of 13 residues. V lost 0 bases, J lost 4 bases, and 9 bases lay in between. Germline values: CDR1 DFQATT, CDR2 SNEGSKA (reference sequence). The CDR3 DNA reads TGCAGTGCTAGAGATTACAGGGCCACTGAAGCTTTCTTT. Its protein is CSARDYRATEAFF.

This clonotype has just a few counts. This chain links TRBV20-1 with TRBJ1-2; D gene uncertain. This CDR3 contains 15 residues. The germline gives CDR1 DFQATT, CDR2 SNEGSKA (reference sequence). V was cut by 0 bases and J by 1 base, with 12 bases left in between. As DNA, the CDR3 is TGCAGTGCTAGAGATCGTCAGTCACTTAACTATGGCTACACCTTC. It specifies CSARDRQSLNYGYTF.

This chain connects TRBV10-3 to TRBJ1-2; maybe TRBD1 (5 bases). The germline V gene encodes CDR1 ENHRY and CDR2 SYGVKD. The CDR3 sequence is 12 residues long. V was pared by 2 bases and J by 7 bases, with 8 bases between. CDR3 amino acids: CAISEGTTGYTF. The CDR3 DNA is TGTGCCATCAGTGAGGGGACTACTGGCTACACCTTC.

The chain has TRBV7-2 and TRBJ2-3; tentatively, D is TRBD1 (6 bases). The V gene's germline CDR1 is SGHTA and CDR2 FQGNSA. This CDR3 is 13 amino acids long. V was cut by 3 bases and J by 10 bases, with 14 bases left in between. CDR3 amino acids: CASSFYREQAQYF. For the CDR3, the DNA is TGTGCCAGCAGCTTCTACAGGGAACAAGCGCAGTATTTT. The whole variable domain, filled in from reference TRBV7-2 and TRBJ2-3, reads GAGVSQSPSNKVTEKGKDVELRCDPISGHTALYWYRQSLGQGLEFLIYFQGNSAPDKSGLPSDRFSAERTGGSVSTLTIQRTQQEDSAVYLCASSFYREQAQYFGPGTRLTVL.

This chain connects TRBV2 to TRBJ1-5; D might be TRBD1 (5 bases). CDR3 length equals 14 residues. Germline lookup yields CDR1 SNHLY and CDR2 FYNNEI. V gave up 1 base and J gave up 7 bases, with 11 bases separating them. Written as DNA, the CDR3 is TGTGCCAGCAGTGAAGGGGGACCTGGGCAGCCCCAGCATTTT. Translated, it gives CASSEGGPGQPQHF.

The CDR3 reads CASSFRGMQGYEQYF. The CDR3 DNA follows: TGTGCCAGCAGTTTCCGGGGGATGCAGGGGTACGAGCAGTACTTC. V is TRBV27 and J is TRBJ2-7; D tentatively fits TRBD1 or TRBD2 (6 bases each). This CDR3 contains 15 residues. The V gene lost 3 bases and the J gene lost 4 bases, with 16 bases spanning the gap. Germline loops: CDR1 MNHEY, CDR2 SMNVEV (reference sequence).

The rearrangement uses TRBV7-9 and TRBJ1-6, with 8 positions matching TRBD1. The CDR3 has 12 amino acids. CDR1 and CDR2 from the germline V gene are SEHNR and FQNEAQ (reference sequence). Losses at the gene ends were 3 bases for V and 15 bases for J; bases not matched to a gene: 4. CDR3 region: CASSFHDRGLHF. CDR3 DNA: TGTGCCAGCAGCTTCCATGACAGGGGCCTCCACTTT.

The chain is built from TRBV20-1 and TRBJ2-1; TRBD2 matches at 7 bases. The germline gives CDR1 DFQATT, CDR2 SNEGSKA (reference sequence). This CDR3 has 15 amino acids. V lost 1 base, J lost 3 bases, and 6 bases stayed unmatched. CDR3 DNA sequence: TGCAGTGCTAGAGTGGGCGGGAGAGGCTACAATGAGCAGTTCTTC. Encoded protein: CSARVGGRGYNEQFF.

This clonotype was counted between two and nine times. The V gene is TRBV7-2, the J gene TRBJ1-1, with TRBD1 identical over 7 bases. CDR3 size: 15 residues. Trimming removed 5 bases from V and 3 bases from J; junction bases left unmatched: 9. Germline-derived CDR1 and CDR2 are SGHTA and FQGNSA. CDR3 sequence (DNA): TGTGCCAGCAGCGTCCGACAGGGATCCTACACTGAAGCTTTCTTT. This encodes CASSVRQGSYTEAFF.

This clonotype has a handful of counts. This chain connects TRBV7-3 to TRBJ2-3, with 8 bases lining up with TRBD2. CDR1 is SGHTA and CDR2 is FQGTGA in the germline V gene. The junction had 3 bases not matched to a gene; V was cut back by 5 bases and J by 2 bases. The CDR3 is 14 residues long. The DNA of the CDR3 is TGTGCCAGCAGCCGGGGGGGCTACACAGATACGCAGTATTTT. Translated: CASSRGGYTDTQYF.

This clonotype was counted only a few times. The rearrangement links TRBV7-2 to TRBJ2-7; 8 nucleotides line up with TRBD2. The CDR3 is 16 amino acids. V was pared by 4 bases and J by 6 bases, with 14 bases of the junction left unmatched. Per the germline V gene, CDR1 is SGHTA and CDR2 is FQGNSA. The CDR3 loop reads CASSSPGGTRGGEQYF. In nucleotides, the CDR3 is TGTGCCAGCAGCTCTCCCGGGGGGACTAGAGGCGGCGAGCAGTACTTC.

This chain uses TRBV5-1 with TRBJ2-3, with D unresolved. The CDR3 has 15 residues. Germline values: CDR1 SGHRS, CDR2 YFSETQ. Trimming left V 0 bases short and J 4 bases short, with 12 bases between. The CDR3 DNA reads as TGCGCCAGCAGCTTGGCTAACCTGGTGGCAGATACGCAGTATTTT. It translates to CASSLANLVADTQYF.

The J gene is TRBJ1-6, the V gene TRBV7-9; D not certain. The CDR3 is 15 amino acids. CDR1 is SEHNR, CDR2 FQNEAQ, per germline (reference sequence). Trimming left V 2 bases short and J 0 bases short, with 5 bases between. The CDR3 DNA sequence: TGTGCCAGCAGCTTATTAGGCTCCTATAATTCACCCCTCCACTTT. Translated, it gives CASSLLGSYNSPLHF. The full variable domain, rest sourced from reference TRBV7-9 and TRBJ1-6, is DTGVSQNPRHKITKRGQNVTFRCDPISEHNRLYWYRQTLGQGPEFLTYFQNEAQLEKSRLLSDRFSAERPKGSFSTLEIQRTEQGDSAMYLCASSLLGSYNSPLHFGNGTRLTVT.

This rearrangement joins TRBV7-2 to TRBJ2-1; the match to TRBD2 covers 10 bases. This CDR3 spans 16 amino acids. V shed 4 bases, J shed 2 bases, and the junction held 5 bases outside the gene matches. CDR1 SGHTA and CDR2 FQGNSA come from the germline V gene. The CDR3 bases are TGTGCCAGCAGCTCCCGTAGCGGGGGGCCCTACAATGAGCAGTTCTTC. It translates to CASSSRSGGPYNEQFF.

This clonotype was detected only a few times. The chain recombines TRBV2 with TRBJ1-1; weak D call: TRBD1 (5 bases). Germline V gives CDR1 SNHLY, CDR2 FYNNEI. The ends were cut back, 6 bases at V and 1 base at J, with 24 bases in the middle. CDR3 length equals 18 residues. The CDR3 region has the DNA TGTGCCAGCAGGAGGGCGGGACTCAGGGTGGGAGCGAACACTGAAGCTTTCTTT. Its protein is CASRRAGLRVGANTEAFF.

The chain has TRBV7-2 and TRBJ1-2; possibly TRBD1 for D (5 bases). Trimming stripped 3 bases from V and 4 bases from J, with 9 bases between. The germline CDR1 and CDR2 sequences are SGHTA and FQGNSA. This CDR3 comprises 13 residues. CDR3 protein: CASSFGGFYGYTF. CDR3 coding DNA: TGTGCCAGCAGCTTTGGGGGTTTCTATGGCTACACCTTC.